The source of this TCR beta chain is a study of cytomegalovirus exposure and HLA in healthy donors. A remark on this clone: Antigen: not known.

CDR1 SEHNR and CDR2 FQNEAQ come from the germline V gene (reference sequence). V was pared by 5 bases and J by 8 bases, with 7 bases of the junction left unmatched. The CDR3 covers 13 residues. Study results and limitations: As a later analysis showed, a missense DCLRE1C variant was linked to trimming of TCR beta V- and J-genes. In vitro checks showed that a few CMV-associated chains really do target CMV antigens. Cytomegalovirus association was listed for 164 TCR beta chains.

PCR involved 60 Vbeta and 13 Jbeta primers. Some clones are missing from TCRdb's copy, which holds only in-frame ones; the method was immunoSEQ multiplex PCR. The sample shows 150,000 to 200,000 clones, and around 1.4% sits with its ten largest clones. Donors in the study were healthy people who gave bone marrow. Material: PBMCs. This TCR was sampled from a woman between 55 and 75 years old in good health and CMV-seronegative. The rearrangement uses TRBV7-9 and TRBJ1-1, with TRBD1 matching over 8 bases. DNA of the CDR3: TGTGCCAGCAGCCCACAGGGGACAGGAGAAGCTTTCTTT. It encodes CASSPQGTGEAFF. Using reference TRBV7-9 and TRBJ1-1 for the parts outside the CDR3, the full variable domain is DTGVSQNPRHKITKRGQNVTFRCDPISEHNRLYWYRQTLGQGPEFLTYFQNEAQLEKSRLLSDRFSAERPKGSFSTLEIQRTEQGDSAMYLCASSPQGTGEAFFGQGTRLTVV.